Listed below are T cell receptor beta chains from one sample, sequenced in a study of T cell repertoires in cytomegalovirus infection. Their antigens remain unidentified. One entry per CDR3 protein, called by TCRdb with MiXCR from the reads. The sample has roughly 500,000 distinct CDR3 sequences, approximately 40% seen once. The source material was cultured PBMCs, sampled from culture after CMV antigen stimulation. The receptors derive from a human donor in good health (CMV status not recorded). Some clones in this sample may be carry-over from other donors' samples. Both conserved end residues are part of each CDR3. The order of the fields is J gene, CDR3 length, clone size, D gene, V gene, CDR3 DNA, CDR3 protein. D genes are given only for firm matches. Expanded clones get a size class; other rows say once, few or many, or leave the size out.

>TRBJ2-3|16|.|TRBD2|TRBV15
TGTGCCACCAGCAGGCGGGGGGGCAGGGACGCAGATACGCAGTATTTT
CATSRRGGRDADTQYF
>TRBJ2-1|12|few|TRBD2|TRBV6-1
TGTGCCAGCAGTCCACGGGGGGATGAGCAGTTCTTC
CASSPRGDEQFF
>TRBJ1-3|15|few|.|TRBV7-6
TGTGCCAGCAGCTTAGGAGCATCCTTCAGAAACACCATATATTTT
CASSLGASFRNTIYF
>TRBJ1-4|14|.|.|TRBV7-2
TGTGCCAGCAGCTTAGAGTCGTCTAATGAAAAACTGTTTTTT
CASSLESSNEKLFF
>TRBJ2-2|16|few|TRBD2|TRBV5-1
TGCGCCAGCACCCAGGTGGGAGGGACGCCCACCGGGGAGCTGTTTTTT
CASTQVGGTPTGELFF
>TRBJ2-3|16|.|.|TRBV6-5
TGTGCCAGCAGGGCCCCCTCCGTGGATAGCACAGATACGCAGTATTTT
CASRAPSVDSTDTQYF
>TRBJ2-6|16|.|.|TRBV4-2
TGTGCCAGCAGCCCTATTCAGCCCTCTGGGGCCAACGTCCTGACTTTC
CASSPIQPSGANVLTF
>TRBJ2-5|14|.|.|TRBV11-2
TGTGCCAGCAGCTCAGCCCGGGGTGCAGAGACCCAGTACTTC
CASSSARGAETQYF
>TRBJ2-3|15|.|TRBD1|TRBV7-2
TGTGCCAGCAGCTTCTCCGGGACAGGGGGGGATACGCAGTATTTT
CASSFSGTGGDTQYF
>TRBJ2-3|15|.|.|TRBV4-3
TGCGCCAGCAGCCAACTAAGGTCGCACACAGATACGCAGTATTTT
CASSQLRSHTDTQYF
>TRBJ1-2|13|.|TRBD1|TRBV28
TGTGCCAGCAGTTTGGCAGGGGGCTATGGCTACACCTTC
CASSLAGGYGYTF
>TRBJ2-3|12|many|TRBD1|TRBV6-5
TGTGCCAGCAGGACAGGGACAGATACGCAGTATTTT
CASRTGTDTQYF
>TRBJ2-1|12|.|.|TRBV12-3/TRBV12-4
TGTGCCAGCAGTTTTACCAACAGCGAGCAGTTCTTC
CASSFTNSEQFF
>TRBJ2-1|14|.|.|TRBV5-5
TGTGCCAGCAGCTTGGCGGGTCTGAGCAATGAGCAGTTCTTC
CASSLAGLSNEQFF
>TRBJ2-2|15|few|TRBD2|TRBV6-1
TGTGCCATCCGCCAAAGCGGGAGATTCCCCGGGGAGCTGTTTTTT
CAIRQSGRFPGELFF
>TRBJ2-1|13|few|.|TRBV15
TGTGCCACCAGCAGAGAGTACCCCCATGAGCAGTTCTTC
CATSREYPHEQFF
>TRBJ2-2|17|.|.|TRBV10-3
TGTGCCATCAGTGAGTCGGGTCGACCATCGAACACCGGGGAGCTGTTTTTT
CAISESGRPSNTGELFF
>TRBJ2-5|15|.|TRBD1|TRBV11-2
TGTGCCAGCAGCTTTTCAGGGGGCCGCCAAGAGACCCAGTACTTC
CASSFSGGRQETQYF
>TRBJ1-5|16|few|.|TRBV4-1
TGCGCCAGCAGTCTGACGGACATATATAGCAATCAGCCCCAGCATTTT
CASSLTDIYSNQPQHF
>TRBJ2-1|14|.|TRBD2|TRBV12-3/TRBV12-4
TGTGCCAGCGGTGGTAGCGGGGTATCGGATGAGCAGTTCTTC
CASGGSGVSDEQFF
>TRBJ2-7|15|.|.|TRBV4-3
TGCGCCAGCAGCCAAGCTATGGACCCCGCCTACGAGCAGTACTTC
CASSQAMDPAYEQYF
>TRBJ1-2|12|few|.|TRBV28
TGTGCCAGCAGTTTAGCCTACTATGGCTACACCTTC
CASSLAYYGYTF
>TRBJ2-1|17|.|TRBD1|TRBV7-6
TGTGCCAGCAGCCCTTTGGCCCCTGGGACAGGGGGCTCTGAGCAGTTCTTC
CASSPLAPGTGGSEQFF
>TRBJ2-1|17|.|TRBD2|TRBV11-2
TGTGCCAGCAGCTTTACTAGCGGGGACAGCTCCTACAATGAGCAGTTCTTC
CASSFTSGDSSYNEQFF
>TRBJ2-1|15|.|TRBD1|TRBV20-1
TGCAGTGCTAGGGCTAGGACAGGGGGCTACAATGAGCAGTTCTTC
CSARARTGGYNEQFF
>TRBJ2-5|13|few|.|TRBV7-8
TGTGCCAGCAGCTCAATAGCGAGAGAGACCCAGTACTTC
CASSSIARETQYF
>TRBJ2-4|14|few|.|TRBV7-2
TGTGCCAGCAGCATACAGGGATGGGAAAACATTCAGTACTTC
CASSIQGWENIQYF
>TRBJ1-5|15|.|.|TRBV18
TGTGCCAGCTCAGGGGGGGCGATTAGTAATCAGCCCCAGCATTTT
CASSGGAISNQPQHF
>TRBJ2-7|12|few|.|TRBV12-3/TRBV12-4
TGTGCCAGCAGTTTAGAGGGGACCGAGCAGTACTTC
CASSLEGTEQYF
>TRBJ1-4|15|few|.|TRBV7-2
TGTGCCAGCAGCCCTACGGCCCAAACTAATGAAAAACTGTTTTTT
CASSPTAQTNEKLFF
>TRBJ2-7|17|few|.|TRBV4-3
TGCGCCAGCAGCCAAGATCGTGCTAGTGGTATATCGGGCGAGCAGTACTTC
CASSQDRASGISGEQYF
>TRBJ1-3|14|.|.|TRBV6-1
TGTGCCAGCATGAAGGTATACTCTGGAAACACCATATATTTT
CASMKVYSGNTIYF
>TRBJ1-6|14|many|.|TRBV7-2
TGTGCCAGCAGCTTGAGGGGGATCCGGTCACCCCTCCACTTT
CASSLRGIRSPLHF
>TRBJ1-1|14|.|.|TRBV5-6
TGTGCCAGCAGCGCGACGGACCTCGGCACTGAAGCTTTCTTT
CASSATDLGTEAFF
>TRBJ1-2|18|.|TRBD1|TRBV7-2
TGTGCCAGCAGCCTACCTCGACAGGGGGTGATGGCTAACTATGGCTACACCTTC
CASSLPRQGVMANYGYTF
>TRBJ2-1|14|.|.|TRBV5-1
TGCGCCAGCAGTTCCCAGAGGCCCAACAATGAGCAGTTCTTC
CASSSQRPNNEQFF
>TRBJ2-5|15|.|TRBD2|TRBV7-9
TGTGCCAGCCAGACTAGCGGGAGGATCGGGGAGACCCAGTACTTC
CASQTSGRIGETQYF
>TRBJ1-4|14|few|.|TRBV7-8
TGTGCCAGCAGCTCCGGACACCCCTTAGAAAAACTGTTTTTT
CASSSGHPLEKLFF
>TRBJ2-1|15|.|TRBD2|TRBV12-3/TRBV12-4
TGTGCCAGCACGGCGTCGACTAGCGGGAGGGATGAGCAGTTCTTC
CASTASTSGRDEQFF
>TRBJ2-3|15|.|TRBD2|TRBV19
TGTGCCAGTAGTATTGACGGGAGGGGCACAGATACGCAGTATTTT
CASSIDGRGTDTQYF
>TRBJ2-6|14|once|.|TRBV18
TGTGCCAGCACCGGCCTCTCTGGGGCCAACGTCCTGACTTTC
CASTGLSGANVLTF
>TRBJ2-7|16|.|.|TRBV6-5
TGTGCCAGCAGTTACAGGGGCGGAGGGGCCCCCTACGAGCAGTACTTC
CASSYRGGGAPYEQYF
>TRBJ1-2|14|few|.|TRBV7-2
TGTGCCAGCAGCTTAGACAGGCGTCGGGATGGCTACACCTTC
CASSLDRRRDGYTF
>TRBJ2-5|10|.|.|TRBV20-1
TGCAGTGCCCGCCTGGAGACCCAGTACTTC
CSARLETQYF
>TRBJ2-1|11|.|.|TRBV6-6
TGTGCCAGCAGTTACCACAATGAGCAGTTCTTC
CASSYHNEQFF
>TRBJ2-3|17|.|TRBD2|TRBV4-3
TGCGCCAGCAGCCAAGTAGCGGGAGTTGGGGGCACAGATACGCAGTATTTT
CASSQVAGVGGTDTQYF
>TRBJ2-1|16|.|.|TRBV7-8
TGTGCCAGCAGCTTAGGGCCCCCTCTCAGGGGGGATGAGCAGTTCTTC
CASSLGPPLRGDEQFF
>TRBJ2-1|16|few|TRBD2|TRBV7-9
TGTGCCAGCAGCTTATCCGAGACTAGCTCCCACAATGAGCAGTTCTTC
CASSLSETSSHNEQFF
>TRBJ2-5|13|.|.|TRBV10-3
TGTGCCATCAGTGAAAGGGAAGGAGAGACCCAGTACTTC
CAISEREGETQYF
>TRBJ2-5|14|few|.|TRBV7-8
TGTGCCAGCAGCCTCCAGGACAGTGAAGAGACCCAGTACTTC
CASSLQDSEETQYF
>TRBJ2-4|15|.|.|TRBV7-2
TGTGCCAGCTCACCGGGGGGCAGGTTAAGGGACATTCAGTACTTC
CASSPGGRLRDIQYF
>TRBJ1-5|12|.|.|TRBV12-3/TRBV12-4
TGTGCCAGCAGACGTCAGGGTCAGCCCCAGCATTTT
CASRRQGQPQHF